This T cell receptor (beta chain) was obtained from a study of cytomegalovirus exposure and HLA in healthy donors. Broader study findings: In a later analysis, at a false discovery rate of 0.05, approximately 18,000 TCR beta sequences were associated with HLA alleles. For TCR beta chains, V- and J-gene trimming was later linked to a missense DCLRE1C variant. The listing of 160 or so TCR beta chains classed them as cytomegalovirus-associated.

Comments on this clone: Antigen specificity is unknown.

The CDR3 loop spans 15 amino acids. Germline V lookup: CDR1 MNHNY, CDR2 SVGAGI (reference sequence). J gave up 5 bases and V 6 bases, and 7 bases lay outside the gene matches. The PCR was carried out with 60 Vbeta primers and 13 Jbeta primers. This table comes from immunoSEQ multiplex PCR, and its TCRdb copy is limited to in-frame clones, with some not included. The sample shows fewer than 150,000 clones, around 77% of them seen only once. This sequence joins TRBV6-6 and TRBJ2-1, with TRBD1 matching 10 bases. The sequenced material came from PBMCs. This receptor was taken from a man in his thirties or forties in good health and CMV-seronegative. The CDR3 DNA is TGTGCCAGCAGACCCCCGGGACAGGGGCACAATGAGCAGTTCTTC. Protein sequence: CASRPPGQGHNEQFF.